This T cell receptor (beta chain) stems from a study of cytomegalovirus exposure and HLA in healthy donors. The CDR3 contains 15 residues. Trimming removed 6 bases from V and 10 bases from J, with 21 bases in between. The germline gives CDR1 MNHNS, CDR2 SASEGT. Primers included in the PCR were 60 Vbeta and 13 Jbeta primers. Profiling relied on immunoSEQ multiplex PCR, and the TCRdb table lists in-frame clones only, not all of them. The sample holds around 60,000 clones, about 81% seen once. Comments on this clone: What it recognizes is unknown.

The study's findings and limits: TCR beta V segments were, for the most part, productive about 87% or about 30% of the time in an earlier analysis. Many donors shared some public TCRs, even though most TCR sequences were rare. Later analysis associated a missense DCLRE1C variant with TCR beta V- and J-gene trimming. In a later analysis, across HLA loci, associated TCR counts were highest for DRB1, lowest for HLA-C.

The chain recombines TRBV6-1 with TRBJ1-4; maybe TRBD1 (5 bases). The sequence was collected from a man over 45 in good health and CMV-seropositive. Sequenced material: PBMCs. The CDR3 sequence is CASSKTGGMGGKLFF. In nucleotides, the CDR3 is TGTGCCAGCAGCAAAACGGGAGGTATGGGGGGAAAACTGTTTTTT.